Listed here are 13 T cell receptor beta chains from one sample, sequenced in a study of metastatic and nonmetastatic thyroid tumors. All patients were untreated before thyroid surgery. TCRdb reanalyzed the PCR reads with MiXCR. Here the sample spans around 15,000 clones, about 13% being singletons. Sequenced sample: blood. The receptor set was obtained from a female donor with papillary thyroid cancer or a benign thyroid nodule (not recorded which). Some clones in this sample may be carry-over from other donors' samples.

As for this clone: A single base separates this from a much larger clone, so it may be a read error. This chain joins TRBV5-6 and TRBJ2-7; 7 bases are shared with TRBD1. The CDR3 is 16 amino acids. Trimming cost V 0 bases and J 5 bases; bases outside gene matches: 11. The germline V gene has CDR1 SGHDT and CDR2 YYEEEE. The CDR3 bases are TGTGCCAGCAGCTTGGGGCATCCAGGACAGGTCCACGAGCAGTACTTC. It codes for CASSLGHPGQVHEQYF.

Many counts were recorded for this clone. CDR3 loop: CASSVEPINYNEQFF. CDR3 nucleotides: TGTGCCAGCAGCGTAGAACCGATAAACTACAATGAGCAGTTCTTC. The chain has TRBV9 and TRBJ2-1; D is undetermined. The V and J ends lost 0 bases and 3 bases respectively, with 10 bases between them. The CDR3 runs to 15 residues. The germline V gene encodes CDR1 SGDLS and CDR2 YYNGEE.

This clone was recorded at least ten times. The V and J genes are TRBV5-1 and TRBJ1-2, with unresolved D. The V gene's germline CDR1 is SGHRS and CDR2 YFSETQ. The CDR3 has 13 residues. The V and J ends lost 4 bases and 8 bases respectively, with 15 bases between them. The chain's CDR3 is CASSPPGVNGYTF. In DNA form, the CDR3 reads TGCGCCAGCAGCCCCCCTGGGGTGAACGGCTACACCTTC. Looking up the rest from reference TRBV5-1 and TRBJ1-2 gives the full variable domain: KAGVTQTPRYLIKTRGQQVTLSCSPISGHRSVSWYQQTPGQGLQFLFEYFSETQRNKGNFPGRFSGRQFSNSRSEMNVSTLELGDSALYLCASSPPGVNGYTFGSGTRLTVV.

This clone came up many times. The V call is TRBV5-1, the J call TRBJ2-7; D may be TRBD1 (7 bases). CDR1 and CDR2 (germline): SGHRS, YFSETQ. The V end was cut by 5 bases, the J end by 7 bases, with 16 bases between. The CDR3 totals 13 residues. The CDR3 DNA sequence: TGCGCCAGCAGTCCCCGGGAGACAGGGGAGCAGTACTTC. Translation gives CASSPRETGEQYF.

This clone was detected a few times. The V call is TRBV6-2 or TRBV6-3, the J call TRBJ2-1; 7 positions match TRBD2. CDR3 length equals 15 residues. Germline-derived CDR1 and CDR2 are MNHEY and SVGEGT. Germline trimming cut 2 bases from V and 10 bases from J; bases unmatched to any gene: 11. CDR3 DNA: TGTGCCAGCAGTTACGGCGGGAGAGAGACGGGAGAGCAGTTCTTC. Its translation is CASSYGGRETGEQFF.

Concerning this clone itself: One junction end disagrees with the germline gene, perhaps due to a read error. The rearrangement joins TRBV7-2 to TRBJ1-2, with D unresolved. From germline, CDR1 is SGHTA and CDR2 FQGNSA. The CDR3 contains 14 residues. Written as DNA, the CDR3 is TGTGCCAGCAGCCTCCTGACAAGGAGCTATGGCTGCACCTTC. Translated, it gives CASSLLTRSYGCTF.

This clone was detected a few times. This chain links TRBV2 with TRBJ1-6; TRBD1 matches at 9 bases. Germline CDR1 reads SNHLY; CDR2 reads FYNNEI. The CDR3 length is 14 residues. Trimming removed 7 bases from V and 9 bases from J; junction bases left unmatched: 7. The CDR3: CASTTGTGSSPLHF. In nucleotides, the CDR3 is TGTGCCAGCACGACGGGGACAGGGAGTTCACCCCTCCACTTT.

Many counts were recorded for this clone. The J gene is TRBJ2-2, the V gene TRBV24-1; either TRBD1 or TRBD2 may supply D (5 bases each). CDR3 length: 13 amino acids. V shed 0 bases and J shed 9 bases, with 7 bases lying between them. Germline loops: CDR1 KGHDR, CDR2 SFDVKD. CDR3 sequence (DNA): TGTGCCACCAGTGATTTGCCGGGGCGGGAGCTGTTTTTT. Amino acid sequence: CATSDLPGRELFF.

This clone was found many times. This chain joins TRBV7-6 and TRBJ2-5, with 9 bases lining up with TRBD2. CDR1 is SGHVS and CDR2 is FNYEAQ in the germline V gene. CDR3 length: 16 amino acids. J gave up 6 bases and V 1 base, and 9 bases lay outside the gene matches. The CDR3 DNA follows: TGTGCCAGCAGCTTAGGCACGGGACTAGCAGCGCAGACCCAGTACTTC. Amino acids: CASSLGTGLAAQTQYF.

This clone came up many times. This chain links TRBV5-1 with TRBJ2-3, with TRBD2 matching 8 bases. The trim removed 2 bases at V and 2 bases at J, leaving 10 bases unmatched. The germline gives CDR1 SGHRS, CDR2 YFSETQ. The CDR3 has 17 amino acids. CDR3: CASSFGSLAGTTDTQYF. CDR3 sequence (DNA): TGCGCCAGCAGCTTTGGATCCTTAGCGGGGACCACAGATACGCAGTATTTT.

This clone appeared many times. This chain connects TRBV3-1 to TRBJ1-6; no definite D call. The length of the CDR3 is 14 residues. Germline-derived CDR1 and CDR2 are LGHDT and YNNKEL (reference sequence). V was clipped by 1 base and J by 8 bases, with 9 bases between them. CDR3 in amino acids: CASSQVYTDSPLHF. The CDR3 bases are TGTGCCAGCAGCCAAGTATACACGGATTCACCCCTCCACTTT.

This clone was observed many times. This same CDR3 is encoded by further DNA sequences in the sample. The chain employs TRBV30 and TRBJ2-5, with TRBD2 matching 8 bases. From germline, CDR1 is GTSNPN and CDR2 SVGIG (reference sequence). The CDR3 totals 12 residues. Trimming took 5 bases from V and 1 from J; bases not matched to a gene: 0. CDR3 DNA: TGTGCCTGGGCGGGGGGCCAAGAGACCCAGTACTTC. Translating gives CAWAGGQETQYF. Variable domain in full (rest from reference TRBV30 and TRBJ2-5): SQTIHQWPATLVQPVGSPLSLECTVEGTSNPNLYWYRQAAGRGLQLLFYSVGIGQISSEVPQNLSASRPQDRQFILSSKKLLLSDSGFYLCAWAGGQETQYFGPGTRLLVL.

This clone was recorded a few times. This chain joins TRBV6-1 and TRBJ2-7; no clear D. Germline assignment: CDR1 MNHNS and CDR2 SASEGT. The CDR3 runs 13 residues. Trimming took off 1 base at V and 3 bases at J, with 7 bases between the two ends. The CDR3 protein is CASSEDRDYEQYF. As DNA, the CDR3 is TGTGCCAGCAGTGAAGACCGAGACTACGAGCAGTACTTC.